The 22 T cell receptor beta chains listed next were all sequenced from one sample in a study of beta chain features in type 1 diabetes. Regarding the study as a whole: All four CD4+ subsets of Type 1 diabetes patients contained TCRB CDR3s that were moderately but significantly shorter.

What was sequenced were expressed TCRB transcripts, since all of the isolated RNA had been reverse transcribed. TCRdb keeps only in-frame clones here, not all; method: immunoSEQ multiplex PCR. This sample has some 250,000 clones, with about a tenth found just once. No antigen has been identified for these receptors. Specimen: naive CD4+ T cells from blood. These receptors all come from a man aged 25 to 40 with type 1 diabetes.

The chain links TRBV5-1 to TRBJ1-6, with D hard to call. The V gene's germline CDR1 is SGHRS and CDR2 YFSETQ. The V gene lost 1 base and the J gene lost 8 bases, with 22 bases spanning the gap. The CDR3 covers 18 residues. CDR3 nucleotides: TGCGCCAGCAGCTTGCGCCCACAACGAACAGAGGGATATTCACCCCTCCACTTT. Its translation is CASSLRPQRTEGYSPLHF.

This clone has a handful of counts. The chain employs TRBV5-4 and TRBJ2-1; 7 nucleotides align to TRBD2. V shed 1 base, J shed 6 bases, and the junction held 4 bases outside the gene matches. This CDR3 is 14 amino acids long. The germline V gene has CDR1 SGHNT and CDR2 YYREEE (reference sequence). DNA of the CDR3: TGTGCCAGCAGCTTGTTGCCGGGGGGCAATGAGCAGTTCTTC. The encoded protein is CASSLLPGGNEQFF. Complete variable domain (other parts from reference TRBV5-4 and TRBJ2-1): ETGVTQSPTHLIKTRGQQVTLRCSSQSGHNTVSWYQQALGQGPQFIFQYYREEENGRGNFPPRFSGLQFPNYSSELNVNALELDDSALYLCASSLLPGGNEQFFGPGTRLTVL.

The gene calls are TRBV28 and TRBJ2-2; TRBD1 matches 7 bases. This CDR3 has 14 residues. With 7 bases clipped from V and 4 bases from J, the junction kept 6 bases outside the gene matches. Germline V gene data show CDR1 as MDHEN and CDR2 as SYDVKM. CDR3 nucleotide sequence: TGTGCCAGCACTAGACAGGGTTTCACCGGGGAGCTGTTTTTT. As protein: CASTRQGFTGELFF.

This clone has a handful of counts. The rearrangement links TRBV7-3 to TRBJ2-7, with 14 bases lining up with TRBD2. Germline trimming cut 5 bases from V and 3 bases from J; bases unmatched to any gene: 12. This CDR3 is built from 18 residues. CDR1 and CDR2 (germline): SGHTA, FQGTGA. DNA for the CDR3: TGTGCCAGCAGCCCGACCGGACTAGCGGGGGGCCGAAACTACGAGCAGTACTTC. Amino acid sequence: CASSPTGLAGGRNYEQYF.

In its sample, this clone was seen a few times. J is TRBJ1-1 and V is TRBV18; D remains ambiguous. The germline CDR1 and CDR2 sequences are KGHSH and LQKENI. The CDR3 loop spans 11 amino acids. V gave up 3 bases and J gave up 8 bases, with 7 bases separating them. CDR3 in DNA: TGTGCCAGCTCACCCGGGGTAGAAGCTTTCTTT. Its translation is CASSPGVEAFF.

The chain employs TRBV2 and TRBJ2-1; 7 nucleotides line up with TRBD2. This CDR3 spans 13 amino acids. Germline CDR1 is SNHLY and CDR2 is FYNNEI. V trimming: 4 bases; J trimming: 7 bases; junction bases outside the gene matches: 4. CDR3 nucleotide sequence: TGTGCCAGCAGTGGACTAGCTGCAAATGAGCAGTTCTTC. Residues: CASSGLAANEQFF. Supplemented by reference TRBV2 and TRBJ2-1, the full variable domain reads EPEVTQTPSHQVTQMGQEVILRCVPISNHLYFYWYRQILGQKVEFLVSFYNNEISEKSEIFDDQFSVERPDGSNFTLKIRSTKLEDSAMYFCASSGLAANEQFFGPGTRLTVL.

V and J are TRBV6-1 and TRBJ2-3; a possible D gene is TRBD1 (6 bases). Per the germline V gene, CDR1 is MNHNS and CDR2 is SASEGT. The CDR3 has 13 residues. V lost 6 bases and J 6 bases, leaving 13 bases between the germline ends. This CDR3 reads CASSVIQGDTQYF. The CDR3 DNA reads TGTGCCAGCAGCGTAATCCAGGGGGATACGCAGTATTTT.

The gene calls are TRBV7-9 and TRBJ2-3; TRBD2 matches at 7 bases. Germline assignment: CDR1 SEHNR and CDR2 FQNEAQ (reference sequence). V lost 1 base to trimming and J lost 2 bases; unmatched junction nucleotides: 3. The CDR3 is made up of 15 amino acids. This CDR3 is CASSLVAGVTDTQYF. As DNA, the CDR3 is TGTGCCAGCAGCTTAGTTGCGGGGGTCACAGATACGCAGTATTTT.

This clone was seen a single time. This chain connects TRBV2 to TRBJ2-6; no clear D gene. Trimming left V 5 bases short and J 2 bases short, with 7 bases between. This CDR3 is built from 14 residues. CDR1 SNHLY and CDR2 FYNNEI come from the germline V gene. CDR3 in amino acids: CASSPQAGANVLTF. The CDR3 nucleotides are TGTGCCAGCAGTCCACAAGCTGGGGCCAACGTCCTGACTTTC.

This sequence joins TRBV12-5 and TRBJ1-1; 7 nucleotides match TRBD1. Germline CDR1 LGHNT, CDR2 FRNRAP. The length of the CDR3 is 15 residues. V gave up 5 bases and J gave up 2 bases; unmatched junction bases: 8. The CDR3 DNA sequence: TGTGCTAGTGGTGACAGGGAGGTAAGAAACACTGAAGCTTTCTTT. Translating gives CASGDREVRNTEAFF.

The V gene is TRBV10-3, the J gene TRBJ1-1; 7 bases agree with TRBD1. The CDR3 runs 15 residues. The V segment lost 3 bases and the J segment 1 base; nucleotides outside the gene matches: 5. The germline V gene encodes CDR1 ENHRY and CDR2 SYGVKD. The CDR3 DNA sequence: TGTGCCATCAGTGAACCGCGGACAGGGAACACTGAAGCTTTCTTT. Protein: CAISEPRTGNTEAFF.

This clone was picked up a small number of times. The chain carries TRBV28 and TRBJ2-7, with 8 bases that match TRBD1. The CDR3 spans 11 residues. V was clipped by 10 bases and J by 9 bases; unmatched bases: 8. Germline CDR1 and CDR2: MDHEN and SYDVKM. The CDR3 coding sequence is TGTGCCACCACCCAACAGGGGGGGCAGTACTTC. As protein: CATTQQGGQYF.

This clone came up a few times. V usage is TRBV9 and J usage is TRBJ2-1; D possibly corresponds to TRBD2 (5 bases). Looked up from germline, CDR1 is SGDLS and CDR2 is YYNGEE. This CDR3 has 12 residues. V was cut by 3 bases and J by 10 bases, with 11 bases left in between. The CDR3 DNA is TGTGCCAGCAGCGACGGACCGGGGGAGCAGTTCTTC. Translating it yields CASSDGPGEQFF.

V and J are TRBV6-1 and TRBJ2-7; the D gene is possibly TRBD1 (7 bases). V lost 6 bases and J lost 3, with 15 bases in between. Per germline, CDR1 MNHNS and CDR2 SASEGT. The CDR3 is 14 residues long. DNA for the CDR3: TGTGCCAGCAGGAAACAGGGGAGGATCTACGAGCAGTACTTC. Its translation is CASRKQGRIYEQYF.

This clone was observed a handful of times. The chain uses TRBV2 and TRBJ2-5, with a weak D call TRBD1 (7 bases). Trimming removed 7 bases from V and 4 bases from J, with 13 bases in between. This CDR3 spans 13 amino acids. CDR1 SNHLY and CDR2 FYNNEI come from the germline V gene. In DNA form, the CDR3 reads TGTGCCAGCACGTACAGGGGAGGAGAGACCCAGTACTTC. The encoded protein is CASTYRGGETQYF. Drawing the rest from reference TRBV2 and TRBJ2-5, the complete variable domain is EPEVTQTPSHQVTQMGQEVILRCVPISNHLYFYWYRQILGQKVEFLVSFYNNEISEKSEIFDDQFSVERPDGSNFTLKIRSTKLEDSAMYFCASTYRGGETQYFGPGTRLLVL.

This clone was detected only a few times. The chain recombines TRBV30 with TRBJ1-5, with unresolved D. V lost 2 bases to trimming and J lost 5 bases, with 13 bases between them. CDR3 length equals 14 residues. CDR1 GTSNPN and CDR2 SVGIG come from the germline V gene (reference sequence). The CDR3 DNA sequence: TGTGCCTGGAGTCGGGGAGCAAAAGATCAGCCCCAGCATTTT. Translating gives CAWSRGAKDQPQHF.

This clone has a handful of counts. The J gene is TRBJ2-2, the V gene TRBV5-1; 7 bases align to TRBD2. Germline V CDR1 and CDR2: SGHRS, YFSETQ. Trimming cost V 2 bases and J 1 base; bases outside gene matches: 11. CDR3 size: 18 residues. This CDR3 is CASSLLPQRGLNTGELFF. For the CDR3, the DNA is TGCGCCAGCAGCTTATTACCCCAGCGGGGATTGAACACCGGGGAGCTGTTTTTT.

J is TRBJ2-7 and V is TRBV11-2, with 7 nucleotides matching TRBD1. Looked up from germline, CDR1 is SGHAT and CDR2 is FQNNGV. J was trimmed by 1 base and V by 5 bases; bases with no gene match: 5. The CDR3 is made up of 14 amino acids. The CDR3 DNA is TGTGCCAGCAGCCAAGGACAGGAGTCCTACGAGCAGTACTTC. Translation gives CASSQGQESYEQYF. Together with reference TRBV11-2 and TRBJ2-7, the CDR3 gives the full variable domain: EAGVAQSPRYKIIEKRQSVAFWCNPISGHATLYWYQQILGQGPKLLIQFQNNGVVDDSQLPKDRFSAERLKGVDSTLKIQPAKLEDSAVYLCASSQGQESYEQYFGPGTRLTVT.

The CDR3 here is CASSKDGGGALDEQFF. The CDR3 DNA reads as TGTGCCAGCAGCAAAGATGGCGGGGGGGCCCTAGATGAGCAGTTCTTC. V gene TRBV21-1 combines with J gene TRBJ2-1; whether TRBD2, the table's D call, matches the DNA was not checked. TRBV21-1 is a pseudogene. CDR3 length: 16 amino acids.

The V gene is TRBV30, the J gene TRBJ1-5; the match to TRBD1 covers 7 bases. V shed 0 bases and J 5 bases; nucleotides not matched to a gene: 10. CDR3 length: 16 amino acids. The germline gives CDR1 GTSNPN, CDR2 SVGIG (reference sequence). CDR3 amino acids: CAWSVYATGSHQPQHF. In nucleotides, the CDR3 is TGTGCCTGGAGTGTTTATGCGACAGGGAGCCATCAGCCCCAGCATTTT.

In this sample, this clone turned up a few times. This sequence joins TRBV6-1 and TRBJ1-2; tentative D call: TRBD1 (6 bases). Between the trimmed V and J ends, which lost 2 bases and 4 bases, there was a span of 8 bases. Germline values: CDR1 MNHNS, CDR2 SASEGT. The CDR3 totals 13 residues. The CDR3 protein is CASSESRGYGYTF. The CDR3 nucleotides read TGTGCCAGCAGTGAATCCAGGGGCTATGGCTACACCTTC.

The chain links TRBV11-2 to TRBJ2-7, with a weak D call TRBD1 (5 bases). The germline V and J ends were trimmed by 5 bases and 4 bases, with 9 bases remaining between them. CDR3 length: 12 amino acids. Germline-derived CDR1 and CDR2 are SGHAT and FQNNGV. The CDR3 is CASSAPGYEQYF. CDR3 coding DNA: TGTGCCAGCAGCGCCCCAGGGTACGAGCAGTACTTC.